This T cell receptor beta chain was sequenced during a study of blood T cell repertoires in COVID-19. Study information: Material from acute and convalescent COVID-19 was sourced from the United States, Italy and Spain.

This CDR3 has 11 residues. Germline CDR1 is GTSNPN and CDR2 is SVGIG (reference sequence). Regarding this clone: One end of the junction does not line up with germline, which may come from a read error.

In the authors' methods: Reference gene primer amplification gave nucleated cell count estimates. The table came from immunoSEQ multiplex PCR; TCRdb's copy has only in-frame clones and leaves some out. The V and J calls and the clone size are those of that table, but D and trimming were determined from the DNA. The table includes about 230,000 clones, approximately 80% detected once. Sequenced sample: peripheral blood. The sequence derives from a woman aged 45 to 65 with acute or convalescent COVID-19. The J gene is TRBJ1-2, the V gene TRBV30; D not resolved. This chain's CDR3 is CAWSTKSGHTF. The DNA of the CDR3 is TGTGCCTGGAGTACTAAGAGTGGCCACACCTTC. Full variable domain (missing parts from reference TRBV30 and TRBJ1-2): SQTIHQWPATLVQPVGSPLSLECTVEGTSNPNLYWYRQAAGRGLQLLFYSVGIGQISSEVPQNLSASRPQDRQFILSSKKLLLSDSGFYLCAWSTKSGHTFGSGTRLTVV.